One and the same sample provided the 27 T cell receptor beta chains below, sequenced in a study of a mutant IDH1 vaccine in newly diagnosed glioma. These TCRs are of unknown antigen specificity. Described time point: week 11, during vaccination. The study gave 300 ug of mutant IDH1 20-mer peptide per vaccine dose, with topical imiquimod. Measured with immunoSEQ multiplex PCR; TCRdb has only the in-frame clones, and not every one. The table lists some 60,000 clones, 84% of them singletons. The sequences come from PBMCs, collected from a glioma patient whose treatment included an IDH1 peptide vaccine. The receptors were sampled from a man under 40 with glioma.

This clone was seen only once. This chain connects TRBV6-5 to TRBJ2-7, with D possibly TRBD1 on 5 matching bases. Between the trimmed V and J ends, which lost 2 bases and 0 bases, there was a span of 14 bases. The germline V gene has CDR1 MNHEY and CDR2 SVGAGI. The CDR3 has 16 amino acids. The CDR3 DNA is TGTGCCAGCAGTTACGCGGTGGGGCAAGCCTCCTACGAGCAGTACTTC. Amino acids: CASSYAVGQASYEQYF.

This sequence joins TRBV5-1 and TRBJ2-3, with D unclear. Per germline, CDR1 SGHRS and CDR2 YFSETQ. The V end was cut by 4 bases, the J end by 1 base, with 7 bases between. The CDR3 loop spans 13 amino acids. The CDR3 sequence: CASSEVGTDTQYF. As DNA, the CDR3 is TGCGCCAGCAGCGAGGTTGGCACAGATACGCAGTATTTT.

This chain joins TRBV7-2 and TRBJ1-2; unclear D gene. V was pared by 1 base and J by 1 base, with 7 bases between. This CDR3 has 14 amino acids. Germline CDR1 and CDR2: SGHTA and FQGNSA. The CDR3 DNA sequence: TGTGCCAGCAGCTTAGGACCGGATAACTATGGCTACACCTTC. Encoded protein: CASSLGPDNYGYTF.

The V and J genes are TRBV18 and TRBJ2-5; TRBD2 matches 14 bases. The germline V gene encodes CDR1 KGHSH and CDR2 LQKENI. J gave up 4 bases and V 5 bases, and 12 bases lay outside the gene matches. This CDR3 has 18 amino acids. The CDR3 DNA reads as TGTGCCAGCTCAACCGGGACTAGCGGGAGTAGTTATCGAGAGACCCAGTACTTC. Its translation is CASSTGTSGSSYRETQYF.

The rearrangement uses TRBV10-2 and TRBJ1-6; tentatively, D is TRBD1 (6 bases). This CDR3 comprises 19 residues. The germline gives CDR1 WSHSY, CDR2 SAAADI. Trimming left V 3 bases short and J 0 bases short, with 18 bases between. CDR3: CASSEGGVLTGSYNSPLHF. DNA of the CDR3: TGCGCCAGCAGTGAAGGGGGGGTCCTTACCGGCTCCTATAATTCACCCCTCCACTTT.

This rearrangement joins TRBV9 to TRBJ2-7, with D possibly TRBD2 on 5 matching bases. The CDR3 has 14 amino acids. Per germline, CDR1 SGDLS and CDR2 YYNGEE. The ends were cut back, 5 bases at V and 5 bases at J, with 17 bases in the middle. The DNA of the CDR3 is TGTGCCAGCAGTATACCGGGCCACGGGAACGAGCAGTACTTC. Translated: CASSIPGHGNEQYF.

This clone was picked up one time. The chain recombines TRBV6-5 with TRBJ2-7; D is undetermined. This CDR3 contains 13 residues. In germline, CDR1 is MNHEY, CDR2 SVGAGI. Trimming removed 6 bases from V and 5 bases from J, with 14 bases in between. The CDR3 region has the DNA TGTGCCAGCAGCCTGACCCCGTTGAACGAGCAGTACTTC. Protein product: CASSLTPLNEQYF.

The chain recombines TRBV5-8 with TRBJ1-1; D is possibly TRBD1 (6 bases). The CDR3 is 14 amino acids. Trimming took off 7 bases at V and 0 bases at J, with 13 bases between the two ends. Germline CDR1 and CDR2: SGHTS and YDEGEE. CDR3 DNA sequence: TGTGCCAGCGGCCGAGGGGGACTGAACACTGAAGCTTTCTTT. Translated, it gives CASGRGGLNTEAFF.

CDR3 in DNA: TGCGCCAGCAGCTCCCGGGACCGCTCTGGGAACACCGGGGAGCTGTTTTTT. It is translated as CASSSRDRSGNTGELFF. The chain combines TRBV5-1 with TRBJ2-2; the D call may be TRBD1 or TRBD2 (5 bases each). The CDR3 loop spans 17 amino acids. Germline lookup yields CDR1 SGHRS and CDR2 YFSETQ. The ends were cut back, 3 bases at V and 1 base at J, with 16 bases in the middle.

This chain uses TRBV6-1 with TRBJ2-7; maybe TRBD1 (6 bases). V was clipped by 5 bases and J by 2 bases, with 13 bases between them. This CDR3 is 14 amino acids long. From germline, CDR1 is MNHNS and CDR2 SASEGT. The CDR3 sequence: CASSYAQGTYEQYF. Written as DNA, the CDR3 is TGTGCCAGCAGTTATGCACAGGGCACCTACGAGCAGTACTTC.

This clone turned up a few times. The chain has TRBV11-2 and TRBJ2-3; 8 nucleotides align to TRBD2. Per the germline V gene, CDR1 is SGHAT and CDR2 is FQNNGV. The CDR3 runs 15 residues. With 1 base clipped from V and 5 bases from J, the junction kept 5 bases outside the gene matches. CDR3 residues: CASSLGSSGGDTQYF. The CDR3 DNA reads as TGTGCCAGCAGCTTAGGTTCCAGCGGGGGAGATACGCAGTATTTT.

The chain uses TRBV7-2 and TRBJ2-3; 9 bases are a match to TRBD1. J lost 1 base, V lost 5 bases, and 4 bases had no gene match. Germline V lookup: CDR1 SGHTA, CDR2 FQGNSA. The CDR3 runs to 15 residues. DNA of the CDR3: TGTGCCAGCAGCGATAGGACAGGGGGCACAGATACGCAGTATTTT. Its translation: CASSDRTGGTDTQYF.

The sample holds one count of this clone. J is TRBJ2-4 and V is TRBV18; D uncertain. The length of the CDR3 is 14 residues. V lost 3 bases and J 4 bases, leaving 10 bases between the germline ends. The germline gives CDR1 KGHSH, CDR2 LQKENI. Here the CDR3 DNA reads TGTGCCAGCTCACCCCCGTCTCCGAAAAACATTCAGTACTTC. Amino acid sequence: CASSPPSPKNIQYF.

The chain joins TRBV27 to TRBJ2-7, with 11 positions matching TRBD1. V was pared by 3 bases and J by 5 bases, with 9 bases of the junction left unmatched. The CDR3 loop spans 16 amino acids. The germline gives CDR1 MNHEY, CDR2 SMNVEV (reference sequence). CDR3 in amino acids: CASSFILRDRGNEQYF. The CDR3 nucleotides read TGTGCCAGCAGTTTTATTCTTAGGGACAGGGGGAACGAGCAGTACTTC.

The J gene is TRBJ2-1, the V gene TRBV9, with D uncertain. Deletions cut 0 bases from V and 4 bases from J, with 11 bases between. CDR3 size: 15 residues. Germline V lookup: CDR1 SGDLS, CDR2 YYNGEE. This chain's CDR3 is CASSVGLRVYNEQFF. DNA for the CDR3: TGTGCCAGCAGCGTAGGACTGAGAGTGTACAATGAGCAGTTCTTC.

V usage is TRBV6-6 and J usage is TRBJ1-5; D is ambiguous. V shed 7 bases and J shed 6 bases, with 16 bases lying between them. Germline V gene sequence: CDR1 MNHNY, CDR2 SVGAGI (reference sequence). CDR3 length: 14 amino acids. The CDR3 is CASNYGHIGQPQHF. In DNA form, the CDR3 reads TGTGCCAGCAACTACGGGCACATAGGTCAGCCCCAGCATTTT.

J is TRBJ1-1 and V is TRBV28; D is unresolved. Trimming left V 4 bases short and J 1 base short, with 16 bases between. The CDR3 has 16 amino acids. From germline, CDR1 is MDHEN and CDR2 SYDVKM. The CDR3 loop is CASSSPSPTENTEAFF. The DNA for the CDR3 is TGTGCCAGCAGTTCCCCCTCCCCAACTGAGAACACTGAAGCTTTCTTT.

This rearrangement joins TRBV4-2 to TRBJ2-3; no reliable D call. This CDR3 region has 13 residues. The germline CDR1 and CDR2 sequences are LGHNA and YNFKEQ. The DNA of the CDR3 is TGTGCGACTCGACCCACTGGCACAGATACGCAGTATTTT. Amino acid sequence: CATRPTGTDTQYF.

The chain is built from TRBV7-9 and TRBJ2-3; 13 nucleotides line up with TRBD2. The CDR3 totals 16 residues. The J segment lost 4 bases and the V segment lost 5 bases, leaving 6 bases of the junction unmatched. The V gene's germline CDR1 is SEHNR and CDR2 FQNEAQ (reference sequence). This CDR3 reads CASSDWGTSGADTQYF. In DNA, the CDR3 is TGTGCCAGCAGCGACTGGGGGACTAGCGGGGCAGATACGCAGTATTTT. Using reference TRBV7-9 and TRBJ2-3 for the parts outside the CDR3, the full variable domain is DTGVSQNPRHKITKRGQNVTFRCDPISEHNRLYWYRQTLGQGPEFLTYFQNEAQLEKSRLLSDRFSAERPKGSFSTLEIQRTEQGDSAMYLCASSDWGTSGADTQYFGPGTRLTVL.

The chain combines TRBV5-1 with TRBJ2-1; perhaps TRBD2 as D (6 bases). Trimming took off 2 bases at V and 7 bases at J, with 13 bases between the two ends. Germline V gene data show CDR1 as SGHRS and CDR2 as YFSETQ. The CDR3 covers 14 residues. As DNA, the CDR3 is TGCGCCAGCAGCTTAGGCGGGACGGAAAATGAGCAGTTCTTC. Its translation is CASSLGGTENEQFF.

The chain carries TRBV2 and TRBJ1-1, with D maybe TRBD1 (6 bases). Germline V CDR1 and CDR2: SNHLY, FYNNEI. V was trimmed by 5 bases and J by 0 bases, leaving 10 bases between them. This CDR3 is 14 amino acids long. CDR3 amino acids: CASSRTVMNTEAFF. CDR3 bases: TGTGCCAGCAGTAGGACAGTCATGAACACTGAAGCTTTCTTT.

The rearrangement joins TRBV6-6 to TRBJ1-4; tentative D call: TRBD1 (5 bases). The germline V gene has CDR1 MNHNY and CDR2 SVGAGI (reference sequence). The CDR3 extends over 16 amino acids. Trimming cost V 6 bases and J 2 bases, with 16 bases left between them. The DNA for the CDR3 is TGTGCCAGCAGCCACGTGTGGGCAGGGACTAATGAAAAACTGTTTTTT. It yields the protein CASSHVWAGTNEKLFF.

The chain links TRBV11-2 to TRBJ2-7; 8 bases are shared with TRBD2. With V trimmed by 5 bases and J by 2 bases, 8 bases remained unmatched. Germline assignment: CDR1 SGHAT and CDR2 FQNNGV. The CDR3 totals 15 residues. For the CDR3, the DNA is TGTGCCAGCAGCCAGGGGTTAGCGGGACCCTACGAGCAGTACTTC. Translation gives CASSQGLAGPYEQYF.

The chain uses TRBV5-4 and TRBJ2-1, with D uncertain. Germline V lookup: CDR1 SGHNT, CDR2 YYREEE (reference sequence). The CDR3 is 16 amino acids. Trimming stripped 0 bases from V and 0 bases from J, with 10 bases between. CDR3 coding DNA: TGTGCCAGCAGCTTGGGGTCCCGAAGCTCCTACAATGAGCAGTTCTTC. Translation: CASSLGSRSSYNEQFF.

V is TRBV21-1 and J is TRBJ2-2; TRBD1 is taken as the D call from the table, unchecked against the DNA. TRBV21-1 is assigned pseudogene status. The CDR3 spans 16 residues. CDR3 loop: CASSIRGQGGTGELFF. Written as DNA, the CDR3 is TGTGCCAGCAGCATTCGGGGACAGGGGGGCACCGGGGAGCTGTTTTTT.

The J gene is TRBJ1-2, the V gene TRBV10-3, with 8 positions matching TRBD1. The V and J ends lost 8 bases and 1 base, in that order; junction bases with no gene match: 6. The CDR3 loop spans 14 amino acids. CDR1 is ENHRY and CDR2 is SYGVKD in the germline V gene. This CDR3 is CAISIGQGNYGYTF. CDR3 in DNA: TGTGCCATCTCGATCGGACAGGGTAACTATGGCTACACCTTC.

The rearrangement links TRBV4-3 to TRBJ1-1; D is perhaps TRBD1 (5 bases). CDR3 length: 15 residues. CDR1 is LGHNA, CDR2 YSLEER, per germline. Trimming pared 0 bases from V and 2 bases from J, leaving 10 bases between. The DNA for the CDR3 is TGCGCCAGCAGCCAAGATCTGGGGGGAAACACTGAAGCTTTCTTT. Its translation is CASSQDLGGNTEAFF.